These 14 T cell receptor beta chains were sequenced from one sample in a study of CD8+CD57+ T cells in acquired aplastic anemia. The template used for profiling TCR beta VDJ and CDR3 was genomic DNA. One entry per CDR3 protein results from TCRdb running MiXCR on the reads. The table shows hundreds of thousands of distinct CDR3 sequences, with around three fifths occurring only once. Sequenced sample: sorted CD4+, CD8+, or CD8+CD57+ T cells (not recorded which) from PBMCs. These receptors were obtained from a human donor with severe aplastic anemia or a healthy control (not recorded which).

This rearrangement joins TRBV7-8 to TRBJ1-1, with D perhaps matching TRBD1 (6 bases). The V end lost 3 bases, the J end lost 6 bases, and 11 bases lay between the germline ends. CDR3 size: 13 residues. Germline V lookup: CDR1 SGHVS, CDR2 FQNEAQ. The CDR3 sequence is CASSLDTGPEAFF. The CDR3 DNA reads as TGTGCCAGCAGCTTGGACACAGGGCCTGAAGCTTTCTTT.

This chain links TRBV15 with TRBJ1-6, with D tentatively TRBD1 (5 bases). CDR1 and CDR2 (germline): LNHNV, YYDKDF (reference sequence). The V end lost 1 base, the J end lost 7 bases, and 8 bases lay between the germline ends. This CDR3 has 14 residues. The CDR3 here is CATSRVGENSPLHF. The CDR3 bases are TGTGCCACCAGCAGAGTGGGGGAAAATTCACCCCTCCACTTT.

This clonotype came up many times. The genes are TRBV4-3 and TRBJ1-4, with D possibly matching TRBD1 (6 bases). This CDR3 spans 19 amino acids. The V gene's germline CDR1 is LGHNA and CDR2 YSLEER. Between the trimmed V and J ends, which lost 1 base and 0 bases, there was a span of 18 bases. Here the CDR3 DNA reads TGCGCCAGCAGCCAAGCCTTTGGCAGGGGTGGCACAACTAATGAAAAACTGTTTTTT. Translated: CASSQAFGRGGTTNEKLFF.

The chain has TRBV6-5 and TRBJ2-2, with D unclear. This CDR3 is 13 amino acids long. Germline loops: CDR1 MNHEY, CDR2 SVGAGI. V lost 2 bases, J lost 2 bases, and 3 bases lay in between. This CDR3 reads CASSYLNTGELFF. DNA of the CDR3: TGTGCCAGCAGTTACCTCAACACCGGGGAGCTGTTTTTT.

The rearrangement uses TRBV10-2 and TRBJ1-3; D gene ambiguous. The germline V gene has CDR1 WSHSY and CDR2 SAAADI. V was clipped by 7 bases and J by 8 bases, with 21 bases between them. CDR3 length: 15 amino acids. The CDR3 nucleotides read TGCGCCAGCACCTATGACAATGTGGATACGGACACCATATATTTT. It codes for CASTYDNVDTDTIYF.

This clonotype has a count of ten or more. The rearrangement links TRBV2 to TRBJ2-7; TRBD1 matches 7 bases. V dropped 10 bases and J dropped 2; count of bases not matched to a gene: 17. The germline V gene encodes CDR1 SNHLY and CDR2 FYNNEI. There are 16 residues in the CDR3. CDR3 sequence (DNA): TGTGCCACCGGGGACAGACAGAGCCAAATAACCTACGAGCAGTACTTC. It is translated as CATGDRQSQITYEQYF.

The chain uses TRBV24-1 and TRBJ2-5; 8 bases match TRBD1. V lost 4 bases and J lost 6; bases outside the gene matches: 9. The length of the CDR3 is 15 residues. Germline lookup yields CDR1 KGHDR and CDR2 SFDVKD. CDR3 protein: CATSDPGQGGKTQYF. The CDR3 bases are TGTGCCACCAGTGACCCCGGACAGGGAGGAAAGACCCAGTACTTC.

This clonotype was detected once. This chain joins TRBV4-3 and TRBJ2-5; D call uncertain. This CDR3 is built from 15 residues. The V gene lost 0 bases and the J gene lost 2 bases, with 10 bases spanning the gap. Germline lookup yields CDR1 LGHNA and CDR2 YSLEER. The DNA for the CDR3 is TGCGCCAGCAGCCAAGATGGTTGGGGACAAGAGACCCAGTACTTC. Translating gives CASSQDGWGQETQYF.

Notes on this clonotype: The conserved phenylalanine or tryptophan is not found at the CDR3 terminus, so this likely reflects a read error. J is TRBJ1-1 and V is TRBV7-9; D remains ambiguous. The V gene's germline CDR1 is SEHNR and CDR2 FQNEAQ (reference sequence). This CDR3 contains 13 residues. Here the CDR3 DNA reads TGTGCCAGCGGCTTCGAGATGAACACTGAAGCTTTCTCT. Its protein is CASGFEMNTEAFS.

V is TRBV20-1 and J is TRBJ1-2; D gene uncertain. The germline CDR1 and CDR2 sequences are DFQATT and SNEGSKA (reference sequence). The CDR3 consists of 12 residues. Trimming cost V 6 bases and J 7 bases, with 15 bases left between them. CDR3 DNA sequence: TGCAGTGCAAAAAAGGTGGGAGGTGGCTACACCTTC. Translation: CSAKKVGGGYTF.

The rearrangement joins TRBV7-3 to TRBJ1-1; D unclear. This CDR3 contains 13 residues. Germline assignment: CDR1 SGHTA and CDR2 FQGTGA. V lost 1 base and J 4 bases, leaving 7 bases between the germline ends. The CDR3 DNA follows: TGTGCCAGCAGCTTAATTGGAACCACTGAAGCTTTCTTT. Translated, it gives CASSLIGTTEAFF.

Concerning this clonotype itself: Compared with germline, one end of the junction differs, possibly owing to a read error. V gene TRBV20-1 combines with J gene TRBJ1-2; possibly TRBD1 for D (6 bases). This CDR3 is built from 15 residues. Germline assignment: CDR1 DFQATT and CDR2 SNEGSKA (reference sequence). The CDR3 reads CSAIIGGAGYFGHTF. CDR3 in DNA: TGCAGTGCTATAATCGGGGGGGCGGGTTATTTTGGCCACACCTTC.

The chain couples TRBV19 to TRBJ1-3, with TRBD1 matching over 12 bases. This CDR3 has 16 amino acids. The V and J ends lost 7 bases and 3 bases, in that order; junction bases with no gene match: 7. Per germline, CDR1 LNHDA and CDR2 SQIVND (reference sequence). The CDR3 loop is CASTPGQGAYGNTIYF. CDR3 sequence (DNA): TGTGCCAGTACCCCGGGACAGGGGGCTTATGGAAACACCATATATTTT.

This chain joins TRBV6-5 and TRBJ2-7; possibly TRBD1 for D (5 bases). The ends were cut back, 4 bases at V and 3 bases at J, with 7 bases in the middle. This CDR3 has 12 residues. Germline-derived CDR1 and CDR2 are MNHEY and SVGAGI. This CDR3 is CASSSDSYEQYF. The CDR3 DNA is TGTGCCAGCAGTTCCGACAGCTACGAGCAGTACTTC.